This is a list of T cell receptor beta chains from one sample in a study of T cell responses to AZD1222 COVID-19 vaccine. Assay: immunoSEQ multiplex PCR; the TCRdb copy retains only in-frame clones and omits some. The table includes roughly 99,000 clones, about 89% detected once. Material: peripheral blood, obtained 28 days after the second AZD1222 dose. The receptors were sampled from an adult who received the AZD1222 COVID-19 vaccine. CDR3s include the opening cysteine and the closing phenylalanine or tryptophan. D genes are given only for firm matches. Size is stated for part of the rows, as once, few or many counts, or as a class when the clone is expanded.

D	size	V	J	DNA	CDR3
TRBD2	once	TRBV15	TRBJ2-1	TGTGCCACCAGCCCCGGGGGGGGAAACAATGAGCAGTTCTTC	CATSPGGGNNEQFF
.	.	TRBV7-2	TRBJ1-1	TGTGCCAGCAGCTTAGGGCTGTCGGGAACTGAAGCTTTCTTT	CASSLGLSGTEAFF
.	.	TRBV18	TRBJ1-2	TGTGCCAGCTCACCTGGGGGTGACTATGGCTACACCTTC	CASSPGGDYGYTF
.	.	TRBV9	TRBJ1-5	TGTGCCAGCAGCGTAGGAGGGGGAACTCAGCCCCAGCATTTT	CASSVGGGTQPQHF
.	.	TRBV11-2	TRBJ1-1	TGTGCCAGCAGCTTAAACACGAACACTGAAGCTTTCTTT	CASSLNTNTEAFF
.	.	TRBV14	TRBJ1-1	TGTGCCAGCAGACTTACCGGACCCAACACTGAAGCTTTCTTT	CASRLTGPNTEAFF
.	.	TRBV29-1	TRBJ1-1	TGCAGCGTTGAAGGTTCGGCAGCTGAAGCTTTCTTT	CSVEGSAAEAFF
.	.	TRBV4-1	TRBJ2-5	TGCGCCAGCAGCCACGCCCAACAGGGGACCCAGTACTTC	CASSHAQQGTQYF
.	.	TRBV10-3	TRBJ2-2	TGTGCCATGACAGGGAACACCGGGGAGCTGTTTTTT	CAMTGNTGELFF
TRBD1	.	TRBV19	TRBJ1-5	TGTGCCAGTAGTATAGTTCCCGGACAGGCTAGCAATCAGCCCCAGCATTTT	CASSIVPGQASNQPQHF
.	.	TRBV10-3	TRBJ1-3	TGTGCCATCAGTGAGTCTCTCGGTATGGGAAACACCATATATTTT	CAISESLGMGNTIYF
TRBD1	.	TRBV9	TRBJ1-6	TGTGCCAGCAGCGTAGCTACAGGGGGCGGATCACCCCTCCACTTT	CASSVATGGGSPLHF
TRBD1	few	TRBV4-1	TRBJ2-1	TGCGCCAGCAGCCAAGCCGGGACAGGGGTTTACAATGAGCAGTTCTTC	CASSQAGTGVYNEQFF
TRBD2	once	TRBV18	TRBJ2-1	TGTGCCAGCTCACCAACCGGGACTAGCGCCCAGAGGAATGAGCAGTTCTTC	CASSPTGTSAQRNEQFF
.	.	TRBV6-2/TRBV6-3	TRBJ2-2	TGTGCCAGCAGCCCCGGGACCACCCTGACCGGGGAGCTGTTTTTT	CASSPGTTLTGELFF
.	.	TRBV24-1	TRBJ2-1	TGTGCCACCAGTGATAAGAGGAGCAATGAGCAGTTCTTC	CATSDKRSNEQFF
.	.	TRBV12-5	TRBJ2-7	TGTGCTAGTGGTTCTCCCCCCGGAAGAAGCTCCTACGAGCAGTACTTC	CASGSPPGRSSYEQYF
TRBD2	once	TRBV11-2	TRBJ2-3	TGTGCCAGCAGCTTCAGCCGCCTAGCGGGGGGCCTTAGCACAGATACGCAGTATTTT	CASSFSRLAGGLSTDTQYF
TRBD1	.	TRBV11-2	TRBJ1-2	TGTGCCAGCAGCTCTTCAGATCGGACAGGGGCTAATTATGGCTACACCTTC	CASSSSDRTGANYGYTF